This TCR beta chain was documented in a study of technical replicates of blood from a handful of donors. Measured with immunoSEQ multiplex PCR; TCRdb has only the in-frame clones, and not every one. Seen here are roughly 100,000 clones, about 94% observed once, and the top ten hold approximately 0.22%. Sequencing used T cells isolated from PBMCs. The TCR comes from a human donor in good health.

As DNA, the CDR3 is TGTGCCAGCAGCGTCAGTACAACTAATGAAAAACTGTTTTTT. It codes for CASSVSTTNEKLFF. The chain uses TRBV9 and TRBJ1-4, with D unresolved. CDR3 size: 14 residues. The V end lost 2 bases, the J end lost 0 bases, and 5 bases lay between the germline ends. The germline V gene has CDR1 SGDLS and CDR2 YYNGEE.